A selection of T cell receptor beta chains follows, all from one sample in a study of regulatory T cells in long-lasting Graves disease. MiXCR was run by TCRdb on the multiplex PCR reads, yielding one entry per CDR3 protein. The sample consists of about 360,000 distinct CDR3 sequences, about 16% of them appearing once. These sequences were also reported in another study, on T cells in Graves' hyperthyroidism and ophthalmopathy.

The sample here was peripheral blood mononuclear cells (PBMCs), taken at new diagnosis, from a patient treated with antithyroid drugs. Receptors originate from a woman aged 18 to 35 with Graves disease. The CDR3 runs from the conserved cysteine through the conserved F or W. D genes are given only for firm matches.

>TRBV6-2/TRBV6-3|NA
CASSPARGADAGELFF
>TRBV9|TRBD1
CASSASGTGTDTIYF
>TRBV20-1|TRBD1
CSASFGQGNTEAFF
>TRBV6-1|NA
CASSEWATSGANVLTF
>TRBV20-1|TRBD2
CSAASGLAGPGQETQYF
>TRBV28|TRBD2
CASSLAGEGNEQFF
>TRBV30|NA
CALARDLNTEAFF
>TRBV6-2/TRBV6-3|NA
CASSYSPLNTGELFF
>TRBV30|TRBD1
CAWRMGQTNTEAFF
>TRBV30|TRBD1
CAWSLRGGNTEAFF
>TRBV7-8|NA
CASTNTDTQYF
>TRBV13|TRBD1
CASSTQGFRTEAFF
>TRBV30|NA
CAWSNRKVSYEQYF
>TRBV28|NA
CASSPDSHNQPQHF
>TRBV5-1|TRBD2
CASRSGLADTDTQYF
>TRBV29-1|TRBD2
CSVELEGGLAGLYEQFF
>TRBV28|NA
CASSPHALNTEAFF
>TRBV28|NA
CASSPLRGESTEAFF
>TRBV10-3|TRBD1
CAMAKGTGANEQFF
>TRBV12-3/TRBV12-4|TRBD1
CASSTTPGQGNQPQHF
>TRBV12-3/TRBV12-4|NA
CASSLSSDSYNEQFF
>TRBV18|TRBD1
CASSNRQGIVTDTQYF
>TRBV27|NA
CAGSPYDWRSSYNEQFF
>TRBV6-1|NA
CASSPASYNSPLHF
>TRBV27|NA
CASSLGSLSDNSPLHF
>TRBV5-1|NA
CASSLAAGWGTEAFF
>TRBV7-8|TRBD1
CASSLTVYRGEKLFF
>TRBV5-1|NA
CASSELPGAGETQYF
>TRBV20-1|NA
CSARDQPEAFF
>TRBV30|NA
CAWSVNSGETQYF
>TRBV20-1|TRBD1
CSANLQGGTDTQYF
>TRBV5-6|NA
CASRKGGTEAFF
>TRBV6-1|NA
CAPGGGTGELFF
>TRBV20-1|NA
CSARDSQGNEKLFF
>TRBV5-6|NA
CASGFWGPFSPQHF
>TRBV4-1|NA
CASSLDGLQRGNQPQHF
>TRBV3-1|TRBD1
CASSANRGGPGGEQFF
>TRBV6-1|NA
CASREAGGLEAFF
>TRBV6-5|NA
CASSYSADVKNSPLQF
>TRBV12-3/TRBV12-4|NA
CASSKGSNQPQHF
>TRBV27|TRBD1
CASRTGSMNTEAFF
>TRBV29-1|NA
CSVEVGYEQYF
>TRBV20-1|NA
CSARDLRERETQYF
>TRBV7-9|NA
CASSLEPGALEAFF
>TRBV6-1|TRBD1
CASSSWGTGKDNEQFF
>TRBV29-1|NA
CSVVVFFTDTQYF
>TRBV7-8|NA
CASSPLGAVGNQPQHF